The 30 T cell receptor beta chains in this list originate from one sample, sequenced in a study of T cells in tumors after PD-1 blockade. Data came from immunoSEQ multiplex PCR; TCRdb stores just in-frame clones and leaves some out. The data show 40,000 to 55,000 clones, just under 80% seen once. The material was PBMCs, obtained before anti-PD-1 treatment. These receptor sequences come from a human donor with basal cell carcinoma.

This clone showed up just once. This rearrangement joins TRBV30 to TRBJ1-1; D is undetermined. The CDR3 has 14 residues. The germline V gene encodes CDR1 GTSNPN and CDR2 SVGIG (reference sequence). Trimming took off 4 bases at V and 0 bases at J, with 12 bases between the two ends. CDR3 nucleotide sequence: TGTGCCTGGAAGGACGTTTTCATGAACACTGAAGCTTTCTTT. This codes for CAWKDVFMNTEAFF.

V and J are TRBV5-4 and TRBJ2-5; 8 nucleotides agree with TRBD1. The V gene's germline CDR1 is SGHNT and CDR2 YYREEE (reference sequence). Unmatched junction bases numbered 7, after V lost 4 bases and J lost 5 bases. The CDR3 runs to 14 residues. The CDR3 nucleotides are TGTGCCAGCAGCCTCTCAGGGGGCAGGGAGACCCAGTACTTC. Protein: CASSLSGGRETQYF.

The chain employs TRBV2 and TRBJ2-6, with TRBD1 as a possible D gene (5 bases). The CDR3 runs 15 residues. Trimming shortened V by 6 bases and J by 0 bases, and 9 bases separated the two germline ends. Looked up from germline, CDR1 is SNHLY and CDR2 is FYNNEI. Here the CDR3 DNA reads TGTGCCAGCAGGGCAGGGTTCTCTGGGGCCAACGTCCTGACTTTC. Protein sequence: CASRAGFSGANVLTF.

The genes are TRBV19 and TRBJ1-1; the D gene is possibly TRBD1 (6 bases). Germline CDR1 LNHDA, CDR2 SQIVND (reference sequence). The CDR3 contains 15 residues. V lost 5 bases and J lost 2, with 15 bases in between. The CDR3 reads CASSPWTEINTEAFF. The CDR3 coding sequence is TGTGCCAGTAGTCCTTGGACAGAAATAAACACTGAAGCTTTCTTT.

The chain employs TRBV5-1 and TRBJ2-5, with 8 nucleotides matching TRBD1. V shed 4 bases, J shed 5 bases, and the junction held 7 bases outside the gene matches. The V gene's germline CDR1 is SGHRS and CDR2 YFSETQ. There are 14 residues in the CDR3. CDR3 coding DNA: TGCGCCAGCAGCCCCGGGACAGGAAGCGAGACCCAGTACTTC. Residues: CASSPGTGSETQYF.

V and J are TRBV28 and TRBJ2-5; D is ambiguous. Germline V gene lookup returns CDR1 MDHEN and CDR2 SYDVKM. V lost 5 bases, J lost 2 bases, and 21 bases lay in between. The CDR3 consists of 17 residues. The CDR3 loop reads CASSPSHMRGPQETQYF. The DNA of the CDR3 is TGTGCCAGCAGTCCGTCCCACATGAGAGGACCTCAAGAGACCCAGTACTTC.

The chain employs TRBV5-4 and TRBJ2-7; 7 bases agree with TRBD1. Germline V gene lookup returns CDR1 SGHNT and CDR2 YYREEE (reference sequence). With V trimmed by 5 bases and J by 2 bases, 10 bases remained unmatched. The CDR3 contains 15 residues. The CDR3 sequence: CASSPRQGAAYEQYF. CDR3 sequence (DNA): TGTGCCAGCAGTCCGAGACAGGGTGCAGCCTACGAGCAGTACTTC.

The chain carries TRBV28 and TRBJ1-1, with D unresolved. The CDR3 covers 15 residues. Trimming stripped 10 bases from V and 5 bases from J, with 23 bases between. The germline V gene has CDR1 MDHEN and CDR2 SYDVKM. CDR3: CAILIPKGLGTEAFF. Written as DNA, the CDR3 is TGTGCCATCCTAATCCCCAAAGGGCTCGGGACTGAAGCTTTCTTT.

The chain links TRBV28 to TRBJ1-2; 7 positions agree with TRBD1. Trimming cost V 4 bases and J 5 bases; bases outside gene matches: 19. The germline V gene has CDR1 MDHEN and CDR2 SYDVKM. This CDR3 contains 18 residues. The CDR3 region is CASSSPSMLGRGGYGYTF. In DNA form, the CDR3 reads TGTGCCAGCAGTTCCCCCTCGATGTTGGGCAGGGGGGGATATGGCTACACCTTC.

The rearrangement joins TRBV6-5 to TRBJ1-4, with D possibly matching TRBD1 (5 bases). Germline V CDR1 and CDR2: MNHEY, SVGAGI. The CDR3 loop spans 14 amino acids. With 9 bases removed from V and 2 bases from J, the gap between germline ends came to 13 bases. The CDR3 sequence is CARDSGTTNEKLFF. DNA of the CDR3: TGTGCCAGGGACTCAGGGACGACTAATGAAAAACTGTTTTTT.

CDR3 sequence reads: CASSPDRGQETQYF. For the CDR3, the DNA is TGTGCCAGCAGTCCGGACAGGGGCCAAGAGACCCAGTACTTC. The genes are TRBV6-5 and TRBJ2-5, with 9 bases matching TRBD1. The length of the CDR3 is 14 residues. The germline CDR1 and CDR2 sequences are MNHEY and SVGAGI. V lost 5 bases, J lost 1 base, and 2 bases stayed unmatched.

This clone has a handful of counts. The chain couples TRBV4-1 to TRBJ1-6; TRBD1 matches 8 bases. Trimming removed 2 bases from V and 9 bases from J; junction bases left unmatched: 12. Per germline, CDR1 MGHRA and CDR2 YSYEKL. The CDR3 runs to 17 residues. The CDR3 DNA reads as TGCGCCAGCAGCCAACCGACCTCCGGGACAGGTGTTTCACCCCTCCACTTT. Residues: CASSQPTSGTGVSPLHF.

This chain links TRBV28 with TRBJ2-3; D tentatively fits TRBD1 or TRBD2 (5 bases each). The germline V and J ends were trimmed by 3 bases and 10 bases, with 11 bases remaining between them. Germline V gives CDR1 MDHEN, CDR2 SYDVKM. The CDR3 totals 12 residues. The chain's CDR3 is CASSLSTGPQYF. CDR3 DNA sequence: TGTGCCAGCAGTTTGTCGACGGGGCCGCAGTATTTT.

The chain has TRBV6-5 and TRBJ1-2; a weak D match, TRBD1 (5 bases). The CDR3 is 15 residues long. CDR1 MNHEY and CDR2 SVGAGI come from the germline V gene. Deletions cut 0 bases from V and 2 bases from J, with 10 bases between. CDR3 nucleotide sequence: TGTGCCAGCAGTTACTCAGCCGGGGGGAACTATGGCTACACCTTC. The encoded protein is CASSYSAGGNYGYTF.

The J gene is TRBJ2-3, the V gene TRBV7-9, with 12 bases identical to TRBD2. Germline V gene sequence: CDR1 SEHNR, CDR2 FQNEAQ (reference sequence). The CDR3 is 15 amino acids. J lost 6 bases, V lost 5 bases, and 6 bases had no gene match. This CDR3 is CASSQTSGRTDTQYF. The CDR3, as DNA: TGTGCCAGCAGCCAAACTAGCGGGAGGACGGATACGCAGTATTTT.

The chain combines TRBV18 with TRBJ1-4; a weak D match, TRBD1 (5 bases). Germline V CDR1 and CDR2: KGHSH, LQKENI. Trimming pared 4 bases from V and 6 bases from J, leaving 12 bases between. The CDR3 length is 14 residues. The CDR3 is CASSQWGIDEKLFF. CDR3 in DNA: TGTGCCAGCTCACAGTGGGGGATCGATGAAAAACTGTTTTTT.

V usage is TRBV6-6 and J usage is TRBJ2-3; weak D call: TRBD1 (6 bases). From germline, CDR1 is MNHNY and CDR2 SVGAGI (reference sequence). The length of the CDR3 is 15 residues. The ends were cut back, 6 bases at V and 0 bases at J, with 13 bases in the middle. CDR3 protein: CASSKDRFSTDTQYF. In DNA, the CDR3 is TGTGCCAGCAGCAAAGACAGGTTTAGCACAGATACGCAGTATTTT.

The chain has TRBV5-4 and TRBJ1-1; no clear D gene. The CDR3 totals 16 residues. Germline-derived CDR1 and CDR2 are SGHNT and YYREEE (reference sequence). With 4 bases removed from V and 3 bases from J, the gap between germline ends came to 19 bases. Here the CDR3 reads CASSPRLGFGYTEAFF. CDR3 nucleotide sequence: TGTGCCAGCAGCCCCCGTTTGGGATTTGGTTACACTGAAGCTTTCTTT.

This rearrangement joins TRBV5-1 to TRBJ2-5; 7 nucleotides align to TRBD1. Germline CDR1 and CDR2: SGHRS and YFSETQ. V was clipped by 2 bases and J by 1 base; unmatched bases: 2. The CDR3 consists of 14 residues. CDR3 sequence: CASSLQGTQETQYF. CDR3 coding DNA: TGCGCCAGCAGCTTACAGGGGACCCAAGAGACCCAGTACTTC.

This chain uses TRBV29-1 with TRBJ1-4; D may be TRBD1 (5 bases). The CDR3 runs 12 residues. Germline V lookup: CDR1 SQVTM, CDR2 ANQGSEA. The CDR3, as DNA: TGCAGTGTACAGGCGGTCGATGAAAAACTGTTTTTT. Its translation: CSVQAVDEKLFF.

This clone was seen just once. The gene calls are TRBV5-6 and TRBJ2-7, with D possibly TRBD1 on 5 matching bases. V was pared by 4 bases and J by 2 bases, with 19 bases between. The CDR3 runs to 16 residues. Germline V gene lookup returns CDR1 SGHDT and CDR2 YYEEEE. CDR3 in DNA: TGTGCCAGCAGCGTGCGAAAAATGGGGCTCGCCTACGAGCAGTACTTC. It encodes CASSVRKMGLAYEQYF.

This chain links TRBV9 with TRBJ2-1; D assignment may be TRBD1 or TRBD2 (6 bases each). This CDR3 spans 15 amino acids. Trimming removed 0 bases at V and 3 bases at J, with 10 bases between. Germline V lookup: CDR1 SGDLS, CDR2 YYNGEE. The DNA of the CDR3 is TGTGCCAGCAGCGTAGCGGGGGCCTTCTACAATGAGCAGTTCTTC. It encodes CASSVAGAFYNEQFF.

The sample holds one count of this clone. The CDR3 region has the DNA TGTGCCACCAGTGATTTTACCGGGACAGGGGTCAGCGAGCAGTACTTC. Translating gives CATSDFTGTGVSEQYF. The chain recombines TRBV24-1 with TRBJ2-7, with 10 nucleotides matching TRBD1. The germline gives CDR1 KGHDR, CDR2 SFDVKD. V gave up 1 base and J gave up 6 bases; unmatched junction bases: 8. The CDR3 covers 16 residues.

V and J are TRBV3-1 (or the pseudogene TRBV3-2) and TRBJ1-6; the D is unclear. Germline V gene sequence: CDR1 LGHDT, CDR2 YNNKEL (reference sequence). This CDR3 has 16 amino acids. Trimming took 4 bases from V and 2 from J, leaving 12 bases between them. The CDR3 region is CASSLRSRTYNSPLHF. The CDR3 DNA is TGTGCCAGCAGCCTCCGGTCCCGCACCTATAATTCACCCCTCCACTTT.

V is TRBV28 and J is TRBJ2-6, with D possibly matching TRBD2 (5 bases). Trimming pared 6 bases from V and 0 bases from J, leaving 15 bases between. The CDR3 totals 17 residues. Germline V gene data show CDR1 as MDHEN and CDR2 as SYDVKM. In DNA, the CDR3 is TGTGCCAGCAGACCGCCGACGGGAAACTCTGGGGCCAACGTCCTGACTTTC. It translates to CASRPPTGNSGANVLTF. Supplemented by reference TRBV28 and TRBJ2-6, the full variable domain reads DVKVTQSSRYLVKRTGEKVFLECVQDMDHENMFWYRQDPGLGLRLIYFSYDVKMKEKGDIPEGYSVSREKKERFSLILESASTNQTSMYLCASRPPTGNSGANVLTFGAGSRLTVL.

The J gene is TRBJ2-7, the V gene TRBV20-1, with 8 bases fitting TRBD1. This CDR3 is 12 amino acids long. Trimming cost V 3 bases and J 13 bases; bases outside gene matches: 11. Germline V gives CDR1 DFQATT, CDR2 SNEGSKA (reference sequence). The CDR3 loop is CSASSDRVRSYF. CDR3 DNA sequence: TGCAGTGCTAGTTCGGACAGGGTTCGGTCATACTTC.

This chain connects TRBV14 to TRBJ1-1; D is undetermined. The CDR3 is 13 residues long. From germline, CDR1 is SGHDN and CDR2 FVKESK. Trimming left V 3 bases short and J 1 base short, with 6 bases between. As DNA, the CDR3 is TGTGCCAGCAGCCAGGGATGGAACACTGAAGCTTTCTTT. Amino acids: CASSQGWNTEAFF.

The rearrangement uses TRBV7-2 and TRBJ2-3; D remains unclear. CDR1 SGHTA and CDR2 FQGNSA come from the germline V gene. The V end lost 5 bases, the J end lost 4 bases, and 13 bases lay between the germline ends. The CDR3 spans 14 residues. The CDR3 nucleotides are TGTGCCAGCAGCCAGAATCGGGCGGCAGATACGCAGTATTTT. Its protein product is CASSQNRAADTQYF.

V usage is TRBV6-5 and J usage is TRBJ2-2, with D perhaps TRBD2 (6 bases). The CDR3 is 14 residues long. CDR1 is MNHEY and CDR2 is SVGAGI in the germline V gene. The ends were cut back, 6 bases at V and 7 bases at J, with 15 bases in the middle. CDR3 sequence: CASRPRGRGGELFF. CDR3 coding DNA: TGTGCCAGCAGGCCCAGAGGGCGGGGCGGGGAGCTGTTTTTT.

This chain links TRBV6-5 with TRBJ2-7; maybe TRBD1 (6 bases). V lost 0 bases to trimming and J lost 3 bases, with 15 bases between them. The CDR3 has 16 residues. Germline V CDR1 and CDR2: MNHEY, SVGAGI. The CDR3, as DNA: TGTGCCAGCAGTTACTCGTGGGGGCTGAGATACTACGAGCAGTACTTC. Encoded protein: CASSYSWGLRYYEQYF.